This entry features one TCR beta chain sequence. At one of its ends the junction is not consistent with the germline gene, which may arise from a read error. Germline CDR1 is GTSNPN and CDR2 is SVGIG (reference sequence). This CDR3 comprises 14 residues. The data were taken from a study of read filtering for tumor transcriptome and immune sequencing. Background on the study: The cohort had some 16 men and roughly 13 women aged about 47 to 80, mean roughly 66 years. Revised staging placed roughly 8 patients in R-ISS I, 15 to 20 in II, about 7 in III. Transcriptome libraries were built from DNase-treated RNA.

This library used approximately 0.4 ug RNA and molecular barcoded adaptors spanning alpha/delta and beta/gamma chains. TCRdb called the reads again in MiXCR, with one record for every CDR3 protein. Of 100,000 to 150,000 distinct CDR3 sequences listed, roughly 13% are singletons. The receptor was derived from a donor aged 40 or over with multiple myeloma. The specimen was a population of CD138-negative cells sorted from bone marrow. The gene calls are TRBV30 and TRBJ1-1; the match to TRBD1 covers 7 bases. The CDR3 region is CAWRPDRAYTEAFF. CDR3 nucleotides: TGCGCCTGGAGGCCAGACAGGGCGTACACTGAAGCTTTCTTT.